This T cell receptor (beta chain) was obtained from a study of blood T cell repertoires in COVID-19. Turning to the study itself: Both acute and convalescent COVID-19 samples were obtained from the United States, Italy and Spain. Sources were T cells, B-cell-depleted T cells, or PBMCs; the material itself was cDNA or gDNA.

The authors' processing: From reference gene primer amplification, estimates of nucleated cell counts were derived. Profiled with immunoSEQ multiplex PCR; TCRdb holds only in-frame clones, not every one. V and J calls and clone size follow that table, whereas D and trimming were derived from the DNA. The sample includes fewer than 250,000 clones, around four fifths of them seen just once. The trim removed 5 bases at V and 11 bases at J, leaving 7 bases unmatched. The CDR3 totals 13 residues. CDR1 SGHTA and CDR2 FQGNSA come from the germline V gene. Patients at the Seattle site were enrolled during active infection and followed longitudinally.

This sequence joins TRBV7-2 and TRBJ1-3; the match to TRBD1 covers 9 bases. The TCR sequence derives from a man aged 55-75 years with COVID-19, enrolled during active disease. Specimen: peripheral blood. This chain's CDR3 is CASSPWTGEPIYF. The CDR3 bases are TGTGCCAGCAGCCCCTGGACAGGGGAGCCCATATATTTT.